This paragraph reports one TCR beta chain. Antigen unknown. The data were obtained in a study of OX40 agonist ivuxolimab in advanced cancers. The overall study: Hepatocellular carcinoma, melanoma, renal cell or head and neck cancer was diagnosed in the dose-escalation patients.

TCRdb's table, derived via immunoSEQ multiplex PCR, lists solely in-frame clones and lacks some. The data hold about 80,000 clones, with around 87% observed a single time. Individuals having autoimmune disease history or systemic immunosuppression were not enrolled. Study-level findings and limits: The authors also found low normalized T-cell clonal expansion in some nonresponders.

Sequencing was performed on CD4+ or CD8+ T cells sorted from blood, taken in a trial of the OX40 agonist ivuxolimab. This clonotype originated in an adult with an advanced solid tumor such as melanoma, head and neck, liver or kidney cancer.

The CDR3 reads CASSDTPQGGRANTGELFF. The CDR3 DNA reads TGTGCCAGCAGTGATACCCCCCAAGGAGGGAGGGCCAACACCGGGGAGCTGTTTTTT. The chain couples TRBV28 to TRBJ2-2; 7 bases are shared with TRBD2. The CDR3 runs to 19 residues. Trimming removed 5 bases from V and 2 bases from J; junction bases left unmatched: 17. The germline CDR1 and CDR2 sequences are MDHEN and SYDVKM.